The 25 T cell receptor beta chains below all came from one sample that was sequenced in a study of Tregs in tolerant kidney transplant recipients. Some clones are missing from TCRdb's copy, which holds only in-frame ones; the method was immunoSEQ multiplex PCR. The sample holds 240,000 or so clones, around 82% seen once. The specimen was CD4+ T cells from blood. All receptors derive from a human donor in good health.

The chain combines TRBV29-1 with TRBJ1-2; tentative D call: TRBD1 (6 bases). The length of the CDR3 is 13 residues. From germline, CDR1 is SQVTM and CDR2 ANQGSEA. Trimming shortened V by 3 bases and J by 6 bases, and 14 bases separated the two germline ends. CDR3 in amino acids: CSVDVRGGHGYTF. The CDR3 region has the DNA TGCAGCGTTGATGTCAGGGGAGGACATGGCTACACCTTC. Supplemented by reference TRBV29-1 and TRBJ1-2, the full variable domain reads SAVISQKPSRDICQRGTSLTIQCQVDSQVTMMFWYRQQPGQSLTLIATANQGSEATYESGFVIDKFPISRPNLTFSTLTVSNMSPEDSSIYLCSVDVRGGHGYTFGSGTRLTVV.

The gene calls are TRBV5-4 and TRBJ2-7; TRBD1 agrees at 8 bases. This CDR3 is 13 amino acids long. Trimming cost V 4 bases and J 6 bases; bases outside gene matches: 6. Germline V lookup: CDR1 SGHNT, CDR2 YYREEE (reference sequence). DNA of the CDR3: TGTGCCAGCAGCGACAAACAGGGGGGCGAGCAGTACTTC. Translating gives CASSDKQGGEQYF.

The count of this clone is one. V is TRBV18 and J is TRBJ2-1; D not certain. Trimming pared 4 bases from V and 1 base from J, leaving 11 bases between. The CDR3 is made up of 15 amino acids. Germline V gene sequence: CDR1 KGHSH, CDR2 LQKENI. In DNA, the CDR3 is TGTGCCAGCTCACAGTTGGGCAGTTCCTACAATGAGCAGTTCTTC. Translated, it gives CASSQLGSSYNEQFF. The full variable domain, completed using reference TRBV18 and TRBJ2-1, is NAGVMQNPRHLVRRRGQEARLRCSPMKGHSHVYWYRQLPEEGLKFMVYLQKENIIDESGMPKERFSAEFPKEGPSILRIQQVVRGDSAAYFCASSQLGSSYNEQFFGPGTRLTVL.

The gene calls are TRBV11-2 and TRBJ1-4; the D is unclear. CDR1 and CDR2 from the germline V gene are SGHAT and FQNNGV. Trimming pared 1 base from V and 5 bases from J, leaving 11 bases between. CDR3 length: 15 residues. The CDR3 loop is CASSLGGRRNEKLFF. The DNA of the CDR3 is TGTGCCAGCAGCTTAGGAGGGCGGAGAAATGAAAAACTGTTTTTT.

V usage is TRBV29-1 and J usage is TRBJ2-5, with D possibly matching TRBD1 (7 bases). The germline CDR1 and CDR2 sequences are SQVTM and ANQGSEA. The CDR3 covers 12 residues. V lost 6 bases and J lost 4, with 12 bases in between. Written as DNA, the CDR3 is TGCAGCGTCGGAGGGGGCGGAGAGACCCAGTACTTC. Its protein is CSVGGGGETQYF. The full variable domain, completed using reference TRBV29-1 and TRBJ2-5, is SAVISQKPSRDICQRGTSLTIQCQVDSQVTMMFWYRQQPGQSLTLIATANQGSEATYESGFVIDKFPISRPNLTFSTLTVSNMSPEDSSIYLCSVGGGGETQYFGPGTRLLVL.

This clone was seen once. The gene calls are TRBV15 and TRBJ2-3; 7 bases agree with TRBD2. CDR1 is LNHNV, CDR2 YYDKDF, per germline (reference sequence). The junction had 6 bases not matched to a gene; V was cut back by 1 base and J by 2 bases. This CDR3 is 16 amino acids long. The CDR3 reads CATSRAGAGNTDTQYF. The DNA for the CDR3 is TGTGCCACCAGCAGAGCCGGAGCGGGGAACACAGATACGCAGTATTTT.

Worth noting for this clone: In the same sample, other DNA sequences code for this CDR3. J is TRBJ1-1 and V is TRBV7-2, with unresolved D. Per the germline V gene, CDR1 is SGHTA and CDR2 is FQGNSA. CDR3 length: 13 residues. V gave up 1 base and J gave up 1 base, with 4 bases separating them. CDR3 DNA sequence: TGTGCCAGCAGCTTAGGGCAGAACACTGAAGCTTTCTTT. Protein: CASSLGQNTEAFF.

In the case of this clone: Other DNA variants within this sample encode the same CDR3. The V call is TRBV7-2, the J call TRBJ2-7, with D unresolved. This CDR3 comprises 14 residues. V was trimmed by 2 bases and J by 3 bases, leaving 11 bases between them. Germline lookup yields CDR1 SGHTA and CDR2 FQGNSA. CDR3 DNA: TGTGCCAGCAGCTTAATAAGCAGGAACTACGAGCAGTACTTC. This encodes CASSLISRNYEQYF.

This chain uses TRBV19 with TRBJ1-2; D unclear. CDR3 length equals 12 residues. The V gene's germline CDR1 is LNHDA and CDR2 SQIVND (reference sequence). Trimming took off 4 bases at V and 7 bases at J, with 10 bases between the two ends. CDR3 nucleotide sequence: TGTGCCAGTAGTACCCCGTCGAGTGGCTACACCTTC. Translation: CASSTPSSGYTF.

V gene TRBV19 combines with J gene TRBJ2-7, with TRBD2 as a possible D gene (6 bases). This CDR3 has 14 amino acids. V lost 1 base and J 0 bases, leaving 7 bases between the germline ends. The germline gives CDR1 LNHDA, CDR2 SQIVND (reference sequence). The CDR3 sequence is CASSIVGSSYEQYF. The DNA of the CDR3 is TGTGCCAGTAGTATAGTCGGGAGCTCCTACGAGCAGTACTTC.

This sequence joins TRBV30 and TRBJ2-3; D might be TRBD2 (5 bases). There are 14 residues in the CDR3. Germline loops: CDR1 GTSNPN, CDR2 SVGIG (reference sequence). Trimming took off 1 base at V and 5 bases at J, with 13 bases between the two ends. The CDR3 spells CAWSEGVGEDTQYF. The CDR3 DNA follows: TGTGCCTGGAGTGAGGGAGTCGGTGAAGATACGCAGTATTTT.

This sequence joins TRBV2 and TRBJ2-7; 8 nucleotides line up with TRBD2. This CDR3 comprises 16 residues. Losses at the gene ends were 6 bases for V and 6 bases for J; bases not matched to a gene: 16. Germline V lookup: CDR1 SNHLY, CDR2 FYNNEI. In DNA, the CDR3 is TGTGCCAGCAGGGGGCTCCTTGCGGGAGGAGGCCGCGAGCAGTACTTC. Protein: CASRGLLAGGGREQYF.

The chain joins TRBV27 to TRBJ2-7, with TRBD1 as a possible D gene (5 bases). The CDR3 is made up of 15 amino acids. CDR1 and CDR2 (germline): MNHEY, SMNVEV (reference sequence). V was clipped by 3 bases and J by 2 bases, with 14 bases between them. The CDR3 DNA follows: TGTGCCAGCAGTTTTATGAGCGTAGGGGCCTACGAGCAGTACTTC. It yields the protein CASSFMSVGAYEQYF.

The rearrangement links TRBV6-5 to TRBJ2-7, with D tentatively TRBD2 (6 bases). The CDR3 has 14 amino acids. V gave up 4 bases and J gave up 4 bases, with 14 bases separating them. The germline gives CDR1 MNHEY, CDR2 SVGAGI. The CDR3 DNA sequence: TGTGCCAGCAGTTCAAGTAGCGGACTATACGAGCAGTACTTC. Protein sequence: CASSSSSGLYEQYF.

There are a few counts of this clone. V usage is TRBV11-2 and J usage is TRBJ2-5; TRBD2 agrees at 7 bases. This CDR3 spans 14 amino acids. The trim removed 5 bases at V and 4 bases at J, leaving 7 bases unmatched. The germline V gene encodes CDR1 SGHAT and CDR2 FQNNGV. In DNA, the CDR3 is TGTGCCAGCAGCGGGGGGGGAGCGGGAGAGACCCAGTACTTC. This encodes CASSGGGAGETQYF. Looking up the rest from reference TRBV11-2 and TRBJ2-5 gives the full variable domain: EAGVAQSPRYKIIEKRQSVAFWCNPISGHATLYWYQQILGQGPKLLIQFQNNGVVDDSQLPKDRFSAERLKGVDSTLKIQPAKLEDSAVYLCASSGGGAGETQYFGPGTRLLVL.

V gene TRBV5-4 combines with J gene TRBJ2-5, with 13 bases aligning to TRBD2. CDR3 length: 16 amino acids. J lost 5 bases, V lost 2 bases, and 6 bases had no gene match. Per the germline V gene, CDR1 is SGHNT and CDR2 is YYREEE (reference sequence). This chain's CDR3 is CASSFGLAGVWETQYF. The CDR3 coding sequence is TGTGCCAGCAGCTTCGGACTAGCGGGGGTGTGGGAGACCCAGTACTTC.

The rearrangement joins TRBV10-1 to TRBJ1-5; D might be TRBD1 (6 bases). V lost 2 bases, J lost 5 bases, and 10 bases lay in between. The CDR3 extends over 14 amino acids. CDR1 WNHNN and CDR2 SYGVQD come from the germline V gene (reference sequence). CDR3 residues: CASSERTVHQPQHF. In DNA, the CDR3 is TGCGCCAGCAGTGAGCGGACAGTTCATCAGCCCCAGCATTTT.

J is TRBJ2-3 and V is TRBV29-1; TRBD2 matches 9 bases. The CDR3 length is 14 residues. The V segment lost 8 bases and the J segment 0 bases; nucleotides outside the gene matches: 6. Per germline, CDR1 SQVTM and CDR2 ANQGSEA. This chain's CDR3 is CSTLREGSTDTQYF. CDR3 DNA sequence: TGCAGCACCTTGCGGGAGGGAAGCACAGATACGCAGTATTTT.

V is TRBV30 and J is TRBJ2-7; 7 nucleotides line up with TRBD1. The CDR3 runs to 14 residues. CDR1 and CDR2 from the germline V gene are GTSNPN and SVGIG (reference sequence). Trimming at V came to 5 bases and at J to 3 bases, leaving 10 bases not matched to a gene. DNA of the CDR3: TGTGCCTGGGGCGCTGGGACAGCGTTCTACGAGCAGTACTTC. Encoded protein: CAWGAGTAFYEQYF.

This clone was seen only once. V and J are TRBV19 and TRBJ2-3, with TRBD2 matching 8 bases. V lost 7 bases to trimming and J lost 6 bases; unmatched junction nucleotides: 9. Germline CDR1 is LNHDA and CDR2 is SQIVND (reference sequence). This CDR3 spans 14 amino acids. The chain's CDR3 is CASTSGLVSDTQYF. CDR3 nucleotide sequence: TGTGCCAGTACCTCGGGACTAGTATCGGATACGCAGTATTTT. The full variable domain, rest sourced from reference TRBV19 and TRBJ2-3, is DGGITQSPKYLFRKEGQNVTLSCEQNLNHDAMYWYRQDPGQGLRLIYYSQIVNDFQKGDIAEGYSVSREKKESFPLTVTSAQKNPTAFYLCASTSGLVSDTQYFGPGTRLTVL.

V and J are TRBV5-4 and TRBJ2-7; 9 nucleotides match TRBD1. This CDR3 region has 15 residues. V lost 4 bases, J lost 0 bases, and 5 bases stayed unmatched. Germline lookup yields CDR1 SGHNT and CDR2 YYREEE (reference sequence). This chain's CDR3 is CASSNRDRASYEQYF. The DNA of the CDR3 is TGTGCCAGCAGCAACCGGGACAGGGCCTCCTACGAGCAGTACTTC.

Only a few counts were recorded for this clone. V and J are TRBV6-5 and TRBJ1-1, with 7 bases that match TRBD1. The V gene end was trimmed by 0 bases and the J gene end by 0 bases; junction bases not matched to a gene: 1. The CDR3 extends over 15 amino acids. CDR1 is MNHEY and CDR2 is SVGAGI in the germline V gene. CDR3: CASSYSGGLNTEAFF. The CDR3 nucleotides are TGTGCCAGCAGTTACTCAGGGGGCTTGAACACTGAAGCTTTCTTT.

The chain has TRBV10-3 and TRBJ2-7, with 7 positions matching TRBD2. The CDR3 sequence is 14 residues long. Looked up from germline, CDR1 is ENHRY and CDR2 is SYGVKD. Unmatched junction bases numbered 12, after V lost 6 bases and J lost 7 bases. This CDR3 reads CAIRSGLADREQYF. The CDR3 region has the DNA TGTGCCATCAGAAGCGGGCTAGCGGATAGGGAGCAGTACTTC.

This clone was detected only a few times. The chain combines TRBV9 with TRBJ2-7; possibly TRBD2 for D (6 bases). CDR3 size: 14 residues. CDR1 is SGDLS, CDR2 YYNGEE, per germline. V was pared by 4 bases and J by 5 bases, with 16 bases between. CDR3 sequence (DNA): TGTGCCAGCAGCCCCGAGGGACTTTATGACGAGCAGTACTTC. Protein sequence: CASSPEGLYDEQYF.

This chain links TRBV4-2 with TRBJ2-4; D may correspond to TRBD1 or TRBD2 (5 bases each). CDR1 and CDR2 (germline): LGHNA, YNFKEQ. The CDR3 length is 18 residues. V shed 2 bases and J shed 0 bases, with 17 bases lying between them. The CDR3 region has the DNA TGTGCCAGCAGCCAAAACCGGTGGGGGACCTTAGCCAAAAACATTCAGTACTTC. The encoded protein is CASSQNRWGTLAKNIQYF.